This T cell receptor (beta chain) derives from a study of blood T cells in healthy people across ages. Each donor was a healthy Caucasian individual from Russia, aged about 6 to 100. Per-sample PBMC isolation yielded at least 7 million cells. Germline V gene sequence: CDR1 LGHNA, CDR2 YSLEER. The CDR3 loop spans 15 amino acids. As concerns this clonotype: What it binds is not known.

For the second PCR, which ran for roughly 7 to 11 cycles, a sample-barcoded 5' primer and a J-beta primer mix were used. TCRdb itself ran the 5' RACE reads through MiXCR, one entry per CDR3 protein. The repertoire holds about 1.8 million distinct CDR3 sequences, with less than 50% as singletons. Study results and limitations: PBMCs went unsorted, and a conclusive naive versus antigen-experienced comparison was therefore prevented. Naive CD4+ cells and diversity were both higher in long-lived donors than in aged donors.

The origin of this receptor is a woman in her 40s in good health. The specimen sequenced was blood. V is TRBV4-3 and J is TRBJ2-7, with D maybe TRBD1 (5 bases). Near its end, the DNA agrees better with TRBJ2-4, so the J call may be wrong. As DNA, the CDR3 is TGCGCCAGCAGCCAAGGGGGAAGGGGCGGAAACATTCAGTACTTC. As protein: CASSQGGRGGNIQYF.